The 17 T cell receptor beta chains given below trace back to one sample, sequenced in a study of shared clonotypes between healthy human individuals. Method: immunoSEQ multiplex PCR; TCRdb's copy keeps in-frame clones and lacks some. This repertoire shows more than 500,000 clones, 95% to 97% found once; its top ten account for around 0.067%. The specimen was naive CD4+ T cells sorted from blood. Subset: CD45RA+ positively selected. The receptor source for this set is a woman aged 25-40 years in good health.

The rearrangement uses TRBV4-1 and TRBJ2-7, with 12 nucleotides matching TRBD2. The trim removed 2 bases at V and 5 bases at J, leaving 4 bases unmatched. Germline loops: CDR1 MGHRA, CDR2 YSYEKL. There are 15 residues in the CDR3. DNA of the CDR3: TGCGCCAGCAGCCAACTAGCGGGAGGGCATCACGAGCAGTACTTC. Residues: CASSQLAGGHHEQYF.

The J gene is TRBJ1-3, the V gene TRBV19, with TRBD1 identical over 7 bases. The CDR3 is made up of 15 amino acids. After removal of 6 bases from V and 4 bases from J, the junction contained 9 bases not matched to a gene. Germline V gene data show CDR1 as LNHDA and CDR2 as SQIVND (reference sequence). This CDR3 is CASSQDRASGNTIYF. The CDR3 DNA follows: TGTGCCAGTAGCCAAGACAGGGCATCAGGAAACACCATATATTTT.

Details on this clone: This specimen includes other DNA sequences encoding the same CDR3. The chain uses TRBV5-1 and TRBJ1-5; D gene ambiguous. V was shortened by 4 bases and J by 0 bases, with 8 bases between the two germline ends. The length of the CDR3 is 14 residues. Germline V lookup: CDR1 SGHRS, CDR2 YFSETQ. The CDR3 spells CASSPGDSNQPQHF. The CDR3 DNA sequence: TGCGCCAGCAGCCCAGGCGATAGCAATCAGCCCCAGCATTTT.

A single count supports this clone. The CDR3 DNA reads as TGTGCCAGTAGTATATCAAGCGGGACAGGGGACCTCCACTATGGCTACACCTTC. Its translation: CASSISSGTGDLHYGYTF. V is TRBV19 and J is TRBJ1-2; 10 nucleotides align to TRBD1. CDR1 and CDR2 (germline): LNHDA, SQIVND (reference sequence). Trimming cost V 2 bases and J 3 bases; bases outside gene matches: 12. This CDR3 is built from 18 residues.

The chain combines TRBV5-1 with TRBJ1-1; the D is unclear. The CDR3 runs to 14 residues. Germline V gene data show CDR1 as SGHRS and CDR2 as YFSETQ. V was trimmed by 1 base and J by 4 bases, leaving 11 bases between them. The chain's CDR3 is CASSLPSGTTEAFF. CDR3 coding DNA: TGCGCCAGCAGCTTGCCCTCCGGAACCACTGAAGCTTTCTTT.

This clone was counted only a few times. Other DNA sequences from this sample encode an identical CDR3 as well. The V and J genes are TRBV6-4 and TRBJ2-3; TRBD2 matches at 7 bases. The CDR3 runs to 14 residues. Germline V lookup: CDR1 MRHNA, CDR2 SNTAGT. Trimming at V came to 3 bases and at J to 6 bases, leaving 6 bases not matched to a gene. For the CDR3, the DNA is TGTGCCAGCAGTGATAGGGGAGGGTCCGATACGCAGTATTTT. Amino acid sequence: CASSDRGGSDTQYF.

This clone showed up just once. This CDR3 is also generated by other DNA sequences in the sample. The chain uses TRBV5-4 and TRBJ2-7, with D possibly matching TRBD2 (5 bases). This CDR3 is built from 13 residues. Germline V CDR1 and CDR2: SGHNT, YYREEE (reference sequence). V lost 2 bases to trimming and J lost 2 bases, with 8 bases between them. CDR3: CASSLKGAYEQYF. DNA of the CDR3: TGTGCCAGCAGCTTAAAGGGAGCCTACGAGCAGTACTTC.

The chain carries TRBV5-6 and TRBJ2-7, with D possibly matching TRBD1 (6 bases). The germline V and J ends were trimmed by 4 bases and 0 bases, with 14 bases remaining between them. The CDR3 has 15 amino acids. The germline CDR1 and CDR2 sequences are SGHDT and YYEEEE. CDR3 sequence: CASSIQGPLSYEQYF. The DNA for the CDR3 is TGTGCCAGCAGCATCCAGGGGCCCCTCTCCTACGAGCAGTACTTC. Variable domain in full (rest from reference TRBV5-6 and TRBJ2-7): DAGVTQSPTHLIKTRGQQVTLRCSPKSGHDTVSWYQQALGQGPQFIFQYYEEEERQRGNFPDRFSGHQFPNYSSELNVNALLLGDSALYLCASSIQGPLSYEQYFGPGTRLTVT.

The rearrangement joins TRBV29-1 to TRBJ2-3, with 9 bases aligning to TRBD2. The germline V gene has CDR1 SQVTM and CDR2 ANQGSEA. This CDR3 is 15 amino acids long. The V gene end was trimmed by 6 bases and the J gene end by 5 bases; junction bases not matched to a gene: 12. The DNA of the CDR3 is TGCAGCGTGGACCGGGCGCGGGAGGGCCAAGATACGCAGTATTTT. As protein: CSVDRAREGQDTQYF.

The chain uses TRBV5-1 and TRBJ2-3; D is unresolved. Trimming stripped 1 base from V and 2 bases from J, with 8 bases between. The CDR3 runs 14 residues. Germline V gene lookup returns CDR1 SGHRS and CDR2 YFSETQ. Here the CDR3 reads CASSLPIPTDTQYF. CDR3 DNA sequence: TGCGCCAGCAGCTTGCCCATCCCCACAGATACGCAGTATTTT.

The chain is built from TRBV4-1 and TRBJ1-1; D is unclear. V was shortened by 0 bases and J by 0 bases, with 14 bases between the two germline ends. The CDR3 extends over 17 amino acids. Per germline, CDR1 MGHRA and CDR2 YSYEKL. The CDR3, as DNA: TGCGCCAGCAGCCAAGATTGGTCGTCAGACATGAACACTGAAGCTTTCTTT. Its translation: CASSQDWSSDMNTEAFF.

The chain combines TRBV18 with TRBJ2-1; unclear D gene. This CDR3 spans 11 amino acids. Germline V gene lookup returns CDR1 KGHSH and CDR2 LQKENI. V was clipped by 3 bases and J by 8 bases, with 5 bases between them. The DNA of the CDR3 is TGTGCCAGCTCACCGGCGTATGAGCAGTTCTTC. Amino acids: CASSPAYEQFF.

CDR3 sequence reads: CASSDRSNQPQHF. CDR3 nucleotides: TGTGCCAGCAGTGACAGGAGCAATCAGCCCCAGCATTTT. The V call is TRBV28, the J call TRBJ1-5, with D perhaps matching TRBD1 (6 bases). Germline V gene sequence: CDR1 MDHEN, CDR2 SYDVKM. The CDR3 contains 13 residues. Trimming shortened V by 5 bases and J by 1 base, and 6 bases separated the two germline ends.

Turning to this clone: At one end, the junction sequence differs from germline, possibly due to a read error. The chain employs TRBV5-1 and TRBJ2-5; perhaps TRBD2 as D (6 bases). This CDR3 spans 14 amino acids. CDR1 SGHRS and CDR2 YFSETQ come from the germline V gene. The CDR3 nucleotides are TGCGCCAGCACCTTGGGGGGTAGACAAGAGACCCAGTACTTC. Its translation is CASTLGGRQETQYF.

In DNA, the CDR3 is TGTGCCAGCAGCCAAGAAGTGGGGCTAGCGGGAGGGCCCTACGAGCAGTACTTC. Translating gives CASSQEVGLAGGPYEQYF. The chain employs TRBV4-2 and TRBJ2-7; TRBD2 aligns across 12 bases. V shed 0 bases, J shed 2 bases, and the junction held 8 bases outside the gene matches. This CDR3 is built from 18 residues. CDR1 and CDR2 (germline): LGHNA, YNFKEQ.

The gene calls are TRBV30 and TRBJ2-5; a weak D match, TRBD1 (5 bases). The germline gives CDR1 GTSNPN, CDR2 SVGIG (reference sequence). Trimming left V 5 bases short and J 5 bases short, with 12 bases between. This CDR3 spans 12 amino acids. The CDR3 spells CAWDAQGETQYF. CDR3 in DNA: TGTGCCTGGGACGCTCAGGGTGAGACCCAGTACTTC. Full variable domain (outside the CDR3, taken from reference TRBV30 and TRBJ2-5): SQTIHQWPATLVQPVGSPLSLECTVEGTSNPNLYWYRQAAGRGLQLLFYSVGIGQISSEVPQNLSASRPQDRQFILSSKKLLLSDSGFYLCAWDAQGETQYFGPGTRLLVL.

The V gene is TRBV6-4, the J gene TRBJ2-1; 8 positions agree with TRBD1. This CDR3 comprises 16 residues. Germline values: CDR1 MRHNA, CDR2 SNTAGT. Germline trimming cut 5 bases from V and 0 bases from J; bases unmatched to any gene: 6. CDR3 sequence reads: CASSSQQGGSYNEQFF. The CDR3 DNA follows: TGTGCCAGCAGTTCACAACAGGGGGGCTCCTACAATGAGCAGTTCTTC.